This T cell receptor beta chain was retrieved from a study of beta chain features in type 1 diabetes. Germline loops: CDR1 KGHSH, CDR2 LQKENI. This CDR3 region has 14 residues. The V gene lost 1 base and the J gene lost 0 bases, with 6 bases spanning the gap. The study reverse transcribed the entire isolated RNA, so it sequenced expressed TCRB transcripts. TCRdb's copy holds only in-frame clones and misses some; the assay was immunoSEQ multiplex PCR. The table shows about 740,000 clones, with around 15% occurring only once. A word on this clone: No antigen is known for it.

Whole-study results and caveats: Within each of all four CD4+ subsets, Type 1 diabetes patients had TCRB CDR3s that were moderately but significantly shorter.

The chain couples TRBV18 to TRBJ1-1; D ambiguous. The material sequenced was naive CD4+ T cells from blood. The sequence came from a man aged 18 to 29 with type 1 diabetes. The CDR3 nucleotides read TGTGCCAGCTCACCACTGGGGATGAACACTGAAGCTTTCTTT. This encodes CASSPLGMNTEAFF.